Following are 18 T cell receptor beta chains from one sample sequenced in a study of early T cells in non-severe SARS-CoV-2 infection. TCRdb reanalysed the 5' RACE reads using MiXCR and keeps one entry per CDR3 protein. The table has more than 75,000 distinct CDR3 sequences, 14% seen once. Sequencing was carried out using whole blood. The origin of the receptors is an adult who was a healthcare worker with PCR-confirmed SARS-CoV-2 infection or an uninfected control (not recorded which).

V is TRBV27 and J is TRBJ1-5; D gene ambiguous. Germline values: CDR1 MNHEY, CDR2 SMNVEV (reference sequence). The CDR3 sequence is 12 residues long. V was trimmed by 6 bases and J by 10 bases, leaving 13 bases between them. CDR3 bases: TGTGCCAGCAGAGGTCCGGAGGGACCCCAGCATTTT. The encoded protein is CASRGPEGPQHF.

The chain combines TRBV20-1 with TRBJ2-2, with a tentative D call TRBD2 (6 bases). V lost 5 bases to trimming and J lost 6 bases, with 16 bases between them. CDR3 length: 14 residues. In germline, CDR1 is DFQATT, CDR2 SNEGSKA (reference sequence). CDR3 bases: TGCAGTGCTTTCGGGACTGACGGGTCCGGGGAGCTGTTTTTT. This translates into CSAFGTDGSGELFF.

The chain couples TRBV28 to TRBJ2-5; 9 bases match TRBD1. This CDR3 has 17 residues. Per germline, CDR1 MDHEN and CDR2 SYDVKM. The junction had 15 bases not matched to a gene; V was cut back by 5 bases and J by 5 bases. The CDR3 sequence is CASSTQGAEGWDETQYF. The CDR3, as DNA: TGTGCCAGCAGTACACAGGGGGCGGAAGGATGGGACGAGACCCAGTACTTC.

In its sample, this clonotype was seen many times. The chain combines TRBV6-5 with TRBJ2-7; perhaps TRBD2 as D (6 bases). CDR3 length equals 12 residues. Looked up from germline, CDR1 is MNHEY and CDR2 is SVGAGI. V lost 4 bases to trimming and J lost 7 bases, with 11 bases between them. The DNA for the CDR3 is TGTGCCAGCAGTTTAGGGGCGGGGGAGCAGTACTTC. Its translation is CASSLGAGEQYF.

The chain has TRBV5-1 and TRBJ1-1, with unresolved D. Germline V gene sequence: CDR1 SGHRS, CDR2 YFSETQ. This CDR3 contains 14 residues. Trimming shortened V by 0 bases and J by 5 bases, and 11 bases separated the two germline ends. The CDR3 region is CASSLGREWTEAFF. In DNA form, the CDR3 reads TGCGCCAGCAGCTTGGGCCGGGAGTGGACTGAAGCTTTCTTT.

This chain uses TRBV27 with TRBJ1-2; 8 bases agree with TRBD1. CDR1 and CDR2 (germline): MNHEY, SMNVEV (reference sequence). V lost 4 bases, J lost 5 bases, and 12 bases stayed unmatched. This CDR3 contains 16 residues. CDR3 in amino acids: CASSSRTGPLEYGYTF. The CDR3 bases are TGTGCCAGCAGTTCAAGGACAGGGCCCTTAGAATATGGCTACACCTTC.

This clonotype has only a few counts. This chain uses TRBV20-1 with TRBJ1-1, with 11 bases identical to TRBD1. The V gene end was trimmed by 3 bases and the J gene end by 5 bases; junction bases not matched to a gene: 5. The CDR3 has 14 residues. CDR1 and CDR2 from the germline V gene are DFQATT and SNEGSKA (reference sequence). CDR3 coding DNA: TGCAGTGCTAGCGGACAGGGGGCGCAAACTGAAGCTTTCTTT. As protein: CSASGQGAQTEAFF.

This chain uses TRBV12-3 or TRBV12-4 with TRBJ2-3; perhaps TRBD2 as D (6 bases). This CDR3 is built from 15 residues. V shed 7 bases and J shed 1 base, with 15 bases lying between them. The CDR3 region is CASTLGGSRTDTQYF. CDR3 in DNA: TGTGCCAGCACCTTGGGGGGTTCACGCACAGATACGCAGTATTTT.

The CDR3 bases are TGTGCCACCGAGGGGGACATTTATGGCTACACCTTC. This encodes CATEGDIYGYTF. V is TRBV7-2 and J is TRBJ1-2; a possible D gene is TRBD1 (6 bases). This CDR3 spans 12 amino acids. Germline V CDR1 and CDR2: SGHTA, FQGNSA. The V and J ends lost 10 bases and 5 bases respectively, with 14 bases between them.

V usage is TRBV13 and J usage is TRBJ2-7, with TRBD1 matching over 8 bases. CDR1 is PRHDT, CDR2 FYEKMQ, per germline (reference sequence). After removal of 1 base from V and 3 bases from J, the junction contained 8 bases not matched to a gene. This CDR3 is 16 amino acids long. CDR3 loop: CASSLVVNRGFYEQYF. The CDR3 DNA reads TGTGCCAGCAGCTTAGTGGTTAACAGGGGGTTCTACGAGCAGTACTTC.

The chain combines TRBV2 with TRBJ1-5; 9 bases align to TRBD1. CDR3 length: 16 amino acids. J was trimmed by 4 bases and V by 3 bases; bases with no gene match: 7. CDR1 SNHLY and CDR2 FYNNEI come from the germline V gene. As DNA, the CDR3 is TGTGCCAGCAGTGATGTGGGACAGGGAGGGAATCAGCCCCAGCATTTT. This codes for CASSDVGQGGNQPQHF.

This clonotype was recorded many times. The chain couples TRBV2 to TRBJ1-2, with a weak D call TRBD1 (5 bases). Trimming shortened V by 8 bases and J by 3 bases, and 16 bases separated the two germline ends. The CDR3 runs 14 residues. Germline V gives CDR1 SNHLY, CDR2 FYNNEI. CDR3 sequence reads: CASGRQPPYYGYTF. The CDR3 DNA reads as TGTGCCAGCGGAAGACAGCCCCCCTACTATGGCTACACCTTC.

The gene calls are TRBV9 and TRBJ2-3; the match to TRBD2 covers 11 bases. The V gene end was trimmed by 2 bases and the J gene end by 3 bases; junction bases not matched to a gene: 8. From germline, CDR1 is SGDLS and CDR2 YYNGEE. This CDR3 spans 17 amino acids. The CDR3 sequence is CASSVTAGTSGTDTQYF. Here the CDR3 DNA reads TGTGCCAGCAGCGTGACGGCCGGGACTAGCGGTACAGATACGCAGTATTTT.

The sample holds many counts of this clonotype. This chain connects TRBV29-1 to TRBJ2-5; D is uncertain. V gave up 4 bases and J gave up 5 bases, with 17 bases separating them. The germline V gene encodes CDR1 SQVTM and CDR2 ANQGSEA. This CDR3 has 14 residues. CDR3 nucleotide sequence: TGCAGCGTTGGATCGCTTGAGGTTTGGGAGACCCAGTACTTC. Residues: CSVGSLEVWETQYF.

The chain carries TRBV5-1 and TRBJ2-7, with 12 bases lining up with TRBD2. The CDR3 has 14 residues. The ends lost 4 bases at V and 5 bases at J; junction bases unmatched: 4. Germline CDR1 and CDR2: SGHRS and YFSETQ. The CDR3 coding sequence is TGCGCCAGCAGCGCGGGACTAGCGGGCCACGAGCAGTACTTC. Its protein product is CASSAGLAGHEQYF. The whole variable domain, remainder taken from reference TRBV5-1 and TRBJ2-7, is KAGVTQTPRYLIKTRGQQVTLSCSPISGHRSVSWYQQTPGQGLQFLFEYFSETQRNKGNFPGRFSGRQFSNSRSEMNVSTLELGDSALYLCASSAGLAGHEQYFGPGTRLTVT.

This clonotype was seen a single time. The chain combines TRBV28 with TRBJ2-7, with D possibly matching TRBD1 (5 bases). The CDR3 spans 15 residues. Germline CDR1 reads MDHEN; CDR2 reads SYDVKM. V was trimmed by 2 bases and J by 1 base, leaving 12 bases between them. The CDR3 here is CASSLVTVTSYEQYF. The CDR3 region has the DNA TGTGCCAGCAGTTTAGTGACAGTTACATCCTACGAGCAGTACTTC.

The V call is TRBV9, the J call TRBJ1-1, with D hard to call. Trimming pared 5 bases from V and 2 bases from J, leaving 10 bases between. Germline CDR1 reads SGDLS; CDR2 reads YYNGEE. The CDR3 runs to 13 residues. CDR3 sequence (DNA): TGTGCCAGCAGTCCTAAGGACAACACTGAAGCTTTCTTT. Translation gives CASSPKDNTEAFF.

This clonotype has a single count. The CDR3 nucleotides read TGTGCCAGCACCCCCGGGCACGAGCAGTACTTC. It specifies CASTPGHEQYF. The chain employs TRBV7-8 and TRBJ2-7; no clear D. From germline, CDR1 is SGHVS and CDR2 FQNEAQ. The V end was cut by 7 bases, the J end by 5 bases, with 9 bases between. The CDR3 extends over 11 amino acids.